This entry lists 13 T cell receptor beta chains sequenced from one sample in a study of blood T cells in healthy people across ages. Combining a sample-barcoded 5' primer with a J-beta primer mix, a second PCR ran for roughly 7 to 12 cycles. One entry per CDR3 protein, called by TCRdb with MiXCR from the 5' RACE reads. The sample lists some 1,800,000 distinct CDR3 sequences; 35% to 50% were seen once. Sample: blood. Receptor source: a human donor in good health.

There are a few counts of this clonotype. The CDR3 sequence: CASSPTGPAFF. DNA for the CDR3: TGTGCCAGCAGCCCTACAGGGCCAGCTTTCTTT. This chain links TRBV6-2 or TRBV6-3 with TRBJ1-1; tentatively, D is TRBD1 (6 bases). Looked up from germline, CDR1 is MNHEY and CDR2 is SVGEGT. V was shortened by 6 bases and J by 10 bases, with 12 bases between the two germline ends. The CDR3 spans 11 residues.

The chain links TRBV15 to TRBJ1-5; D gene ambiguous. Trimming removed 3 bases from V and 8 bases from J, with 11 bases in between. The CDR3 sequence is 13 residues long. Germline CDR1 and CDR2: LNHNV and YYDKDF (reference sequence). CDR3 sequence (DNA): TGTGCCACCAGCAGGGATCTCGGGGAGCCCCAGCATTTT. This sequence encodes CATSRDLGEPQHF.

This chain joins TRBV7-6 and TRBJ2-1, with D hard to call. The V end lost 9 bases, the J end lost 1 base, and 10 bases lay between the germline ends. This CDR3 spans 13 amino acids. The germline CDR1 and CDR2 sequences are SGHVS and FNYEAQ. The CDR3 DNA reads TGTGCCAGTCGGCCAGTTTCCTACAATGAGCAGTTCTTC. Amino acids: CASRPVSYNEQFF.

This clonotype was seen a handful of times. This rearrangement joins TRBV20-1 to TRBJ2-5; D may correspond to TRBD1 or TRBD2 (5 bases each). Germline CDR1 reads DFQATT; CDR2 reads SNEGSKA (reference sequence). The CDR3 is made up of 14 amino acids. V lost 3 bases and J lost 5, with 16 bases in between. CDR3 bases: TGCAGTGCTAGTGTGGGACCCCCTGCGGAGACCCAGTACTTC. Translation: CSASVGPPAETQYF.

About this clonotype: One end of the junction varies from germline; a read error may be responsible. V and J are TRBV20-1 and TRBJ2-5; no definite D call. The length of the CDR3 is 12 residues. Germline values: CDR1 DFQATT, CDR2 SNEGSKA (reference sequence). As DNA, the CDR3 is TGCAGTGCTATGGGCAGGCAAGGGACCCAGTACTTC. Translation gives CSAMGRQGTQYF.

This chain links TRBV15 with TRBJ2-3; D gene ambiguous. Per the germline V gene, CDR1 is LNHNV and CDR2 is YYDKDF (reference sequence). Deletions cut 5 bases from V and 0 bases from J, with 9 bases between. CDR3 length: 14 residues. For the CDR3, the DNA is TGTGCCACCAGCCCCCGTATTAGCACAGATACGCAGTATTTT. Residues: CATSPRISTDTQYF. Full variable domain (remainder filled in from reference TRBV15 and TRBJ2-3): DAMVIQNPRYQVTQFGKPVTLSCSQTLNHNVMYWYQQKSSQAPKLLFHYYDKDFNNEADTPDNFQSRRPNTSFCFLDIRSPGLGDTAMYLCATSPRISTDTQYFGPGTRLTVL.

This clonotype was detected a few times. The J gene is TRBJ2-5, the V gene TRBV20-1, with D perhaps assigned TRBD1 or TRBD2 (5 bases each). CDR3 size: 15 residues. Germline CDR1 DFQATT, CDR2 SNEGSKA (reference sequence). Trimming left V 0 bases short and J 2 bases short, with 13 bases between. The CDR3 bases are TGCAGTGCTAGAGATCTTGAGGGACGACAAGAGACCCAGTACTTC. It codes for CSARDLEGRQETQYF.

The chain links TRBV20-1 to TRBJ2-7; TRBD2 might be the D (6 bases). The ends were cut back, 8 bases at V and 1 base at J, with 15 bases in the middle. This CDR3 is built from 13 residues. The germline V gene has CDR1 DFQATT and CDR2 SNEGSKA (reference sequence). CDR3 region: CSSRGTHSYEQYF. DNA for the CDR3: TGCAGTAGCCGGGGGACGCATTCCTACGAGCAGTACTTC.

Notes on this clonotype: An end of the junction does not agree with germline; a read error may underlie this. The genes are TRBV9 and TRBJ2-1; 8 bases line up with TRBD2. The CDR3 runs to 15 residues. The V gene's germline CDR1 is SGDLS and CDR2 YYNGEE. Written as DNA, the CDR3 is TGTGCCAGCAGCGTAGGCGGGGGGCCCTACAATGAGCAGTGCTTC. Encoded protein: CASSVGGGPYNEQCF.

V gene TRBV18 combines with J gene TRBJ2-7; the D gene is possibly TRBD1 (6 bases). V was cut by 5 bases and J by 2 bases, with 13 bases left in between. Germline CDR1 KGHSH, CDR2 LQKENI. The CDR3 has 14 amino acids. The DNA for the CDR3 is TGTGCCAGCTCAGGATGGGACAACACCTACGAGCAGTACTTC. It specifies CASSGWDNTYEQYF.

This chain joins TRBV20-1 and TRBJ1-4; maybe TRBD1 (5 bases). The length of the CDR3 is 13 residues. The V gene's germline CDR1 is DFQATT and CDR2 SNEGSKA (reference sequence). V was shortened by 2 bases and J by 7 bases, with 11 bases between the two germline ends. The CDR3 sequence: CSARFGGLEKLFF. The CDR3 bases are TGCAGTGCTAGATTCGGGGGTCTTGAAAAACTGTTTTTT.

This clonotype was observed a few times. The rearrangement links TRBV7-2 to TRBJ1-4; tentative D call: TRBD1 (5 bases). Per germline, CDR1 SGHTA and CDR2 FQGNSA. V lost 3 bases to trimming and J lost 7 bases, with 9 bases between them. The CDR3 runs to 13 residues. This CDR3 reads CASSLGPGEKLFF. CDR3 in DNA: TGTGCCAGCAGCTTGGGACCAGGTGAAAAACTGTTTTTT.

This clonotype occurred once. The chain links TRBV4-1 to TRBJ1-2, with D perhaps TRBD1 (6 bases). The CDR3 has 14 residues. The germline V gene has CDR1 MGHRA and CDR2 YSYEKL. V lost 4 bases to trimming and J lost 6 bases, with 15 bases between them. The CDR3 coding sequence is TGCGCCAGCAGCCGGCCCACAGGGTTAGATGGCTACACCTTC. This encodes CASSRPTGLDGYTF.